This T cell receptor (gamma chain) was recovered during a study of γδ T cells in repeated Plasmodium falciparum infection. As for the study in general: Malian children with intense seasonal malaria exposure were compared with matched Australian children. Malaria-naive adults were infected with P. falciparum NF54 four times over roughly 590 days. Some Malian samples span acute malaria episodes; others come from no-transmission periods. Overall study results and limits: Vdelta2-negative gammadelta repertoires, largely Vdelta1+, seemingly showed infection-driven waves of new clonal selection.

Gammadelta T cells were flow-sorted from PBMC into Vgamma9/Vdelta2+ and Vdelta2-negative populations for bulk analysis. Concerning this clone itself: Its specificity is not known. TCRdb shows a much larger clone's protein in place of this DNA's translation, and the two differ at residue 4, likely through a read error; the protein shown is translated from the DNA. This same CDR3 is encoded by further DNA sequences in the sample.

TCRdb re-identified clones in the multiplex PCR reads via CATT. The sample holds approximately 26,000 gamma-chain clones; roughly 3.1% are singletons and the top ten take approximately 30%. Germline CDR1 and CDR2: GITISATS and ISYDGTV (reference sequence). The CDR3 runs 14 residues. The gene calls are TRGV9 and TRGJ1 or TRGJ2. TCRdb offers no J gene call, so here the DNA was matched to germline to obtain one. Sequencing used gamma-delta T cells from blood. This clonotype was obtained from a pool of human donors (malaria-infected and uninfected, not separated). CDR3 residues: CALREVVDYYKKLF. CDR3 sequence (DNA): TGTGCCTTGCGGGAGGTAGTGGATTATTATAAGAAACTCTTT.